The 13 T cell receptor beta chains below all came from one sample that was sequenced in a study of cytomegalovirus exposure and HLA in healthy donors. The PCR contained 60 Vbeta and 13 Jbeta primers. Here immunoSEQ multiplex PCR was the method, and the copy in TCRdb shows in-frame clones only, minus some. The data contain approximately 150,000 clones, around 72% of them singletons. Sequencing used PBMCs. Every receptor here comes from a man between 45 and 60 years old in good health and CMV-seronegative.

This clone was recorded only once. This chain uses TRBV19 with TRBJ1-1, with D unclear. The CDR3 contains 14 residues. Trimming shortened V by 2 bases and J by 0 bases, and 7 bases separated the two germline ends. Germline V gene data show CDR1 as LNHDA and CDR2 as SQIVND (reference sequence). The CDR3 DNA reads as TGTGCCAGTAGTATAAACGGGGTGAACACTGAAGCTTTCTTT. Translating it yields CASSINGVNTEAFF.

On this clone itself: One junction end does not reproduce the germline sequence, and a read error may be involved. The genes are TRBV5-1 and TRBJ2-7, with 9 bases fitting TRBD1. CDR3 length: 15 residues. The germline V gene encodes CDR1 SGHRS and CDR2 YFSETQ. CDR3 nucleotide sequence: TGCGCCAACAGCTTACTTGGACAGGGGAGCTACGAGCAGTACTTC. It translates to CANSLLGQGSYEQYF.

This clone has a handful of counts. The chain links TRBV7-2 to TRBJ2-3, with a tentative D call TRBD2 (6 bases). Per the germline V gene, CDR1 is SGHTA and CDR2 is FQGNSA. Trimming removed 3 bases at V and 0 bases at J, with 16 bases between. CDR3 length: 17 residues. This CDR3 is CASSLGTGVSSTDTQYF. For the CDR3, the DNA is TGTGCCAGCAGCTTGGGTACGGGGGTTTCTAGCACAGATACGCAGTATTTT.

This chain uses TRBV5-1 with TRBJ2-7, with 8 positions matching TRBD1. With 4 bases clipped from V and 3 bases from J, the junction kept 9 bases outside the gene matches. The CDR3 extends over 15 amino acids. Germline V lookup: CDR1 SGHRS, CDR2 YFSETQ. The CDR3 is CASSGRGLMGYEQYF. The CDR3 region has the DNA TGCGCCAGCAGCGGCAGGGGGCTGATGGGCTACGAGCAGTACTTC.

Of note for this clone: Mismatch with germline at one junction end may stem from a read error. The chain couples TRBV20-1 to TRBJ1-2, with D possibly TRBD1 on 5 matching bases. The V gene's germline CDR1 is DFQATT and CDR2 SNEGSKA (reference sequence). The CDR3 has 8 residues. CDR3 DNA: TGCAGTGCCCCCAGGGTTGTCTTC. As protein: CSAPRVVF.

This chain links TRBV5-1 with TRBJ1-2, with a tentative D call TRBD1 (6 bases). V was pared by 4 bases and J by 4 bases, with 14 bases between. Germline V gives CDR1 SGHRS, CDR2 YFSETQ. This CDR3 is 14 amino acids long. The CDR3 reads CASSGGGAPYGYTF. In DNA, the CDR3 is TGCGCCAGCAGCGGGGGGGGCGCACCCTATGGCTACACCTTC. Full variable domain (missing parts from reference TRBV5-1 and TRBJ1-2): KAGVTQTPRYLIKTRGQQVTLSCSPISGHRSVSWYQQTPGQGLQFLFEYFSETQRNKGNFPGRFSGRQFSNSRSEMNVSTLELGDSALYLCASSGGGAPYGYTFGSGTRLTVV.

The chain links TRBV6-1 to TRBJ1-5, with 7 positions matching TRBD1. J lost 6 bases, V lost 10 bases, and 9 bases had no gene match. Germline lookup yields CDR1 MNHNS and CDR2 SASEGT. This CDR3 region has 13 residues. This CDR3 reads CATDARGSQPQHF. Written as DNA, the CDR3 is TGTGCCACAGACGCCAGGGGGAGTCAGCCCCAGCATTTT.

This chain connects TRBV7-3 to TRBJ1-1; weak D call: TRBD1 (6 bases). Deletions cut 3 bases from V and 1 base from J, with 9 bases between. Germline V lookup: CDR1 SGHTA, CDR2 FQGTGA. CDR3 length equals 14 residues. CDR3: CASSLGTPNTEAFF. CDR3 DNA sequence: TGTGCCAGCAGCTTGGGGACACCGAACACTGAAGCTTTCTTT.

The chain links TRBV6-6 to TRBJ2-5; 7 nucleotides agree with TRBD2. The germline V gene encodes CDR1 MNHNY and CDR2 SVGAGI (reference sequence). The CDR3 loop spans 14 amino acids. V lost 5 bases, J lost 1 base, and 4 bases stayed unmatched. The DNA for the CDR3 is TGTGCCAGCAGTGCCGGGGGGTCCCAAGAGACCCAGTACTTC. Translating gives CASSAGGSQETQYF.

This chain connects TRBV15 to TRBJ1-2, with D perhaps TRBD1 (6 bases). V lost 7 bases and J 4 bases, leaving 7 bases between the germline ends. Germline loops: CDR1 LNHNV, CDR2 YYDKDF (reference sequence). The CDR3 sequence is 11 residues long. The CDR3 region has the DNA TGTGCCACCACACAGGGCTATGGCTACACCTTC. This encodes CATTQGYGYTF.

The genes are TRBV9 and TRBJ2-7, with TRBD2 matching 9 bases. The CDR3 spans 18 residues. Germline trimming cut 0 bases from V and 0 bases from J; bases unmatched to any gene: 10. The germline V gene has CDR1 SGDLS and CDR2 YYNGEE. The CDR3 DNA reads TGTGCCAGCAGCGTAGGAGGTAGCGGGGGCCATAGCTCCTACGAGCAGTACTTC. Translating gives CASSVGGSGGHSSYEQYF.

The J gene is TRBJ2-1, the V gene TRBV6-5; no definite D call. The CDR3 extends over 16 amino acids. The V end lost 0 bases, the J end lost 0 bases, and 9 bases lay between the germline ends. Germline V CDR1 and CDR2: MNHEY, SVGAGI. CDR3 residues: CASSYSIPGSYNEQFF. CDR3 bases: TGTGCCAGCAGTTACTCGATTCCCGGCTCCTACAATGAGCAGTTCTTC.

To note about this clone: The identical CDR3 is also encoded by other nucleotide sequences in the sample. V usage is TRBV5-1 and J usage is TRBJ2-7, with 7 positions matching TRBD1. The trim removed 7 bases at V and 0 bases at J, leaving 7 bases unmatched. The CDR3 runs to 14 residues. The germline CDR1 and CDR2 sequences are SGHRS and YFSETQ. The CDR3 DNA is TGCGCCAGCTCAAGGGGGCAGGGCTCCTACGAGCAGTACTTC. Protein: CASSRGQGSYEQYF. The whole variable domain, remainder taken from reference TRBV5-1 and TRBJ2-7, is KAGVTQTPRYLIKTRGQQVTLSCSPISGHRSVSWYQQTPGQGLQFLFEYFSETQRNKGNFPGRFSGRQFSNSRSEMNVSTLELGDSALYLCASSRGQGSYEQYFGPGTRLTVT.